One T cell receptor (beta chain) is described in this entry. Its antigen is as yet unknown. Germline and genes here are mouse. Coverage ceases 4 residues before the CDR3 finishes, and the germline J gene fills in the end. Trimming took off 3 bases at V and 4 bases at J, with 17 bases between the two ends. The germline V gene encodes CDR1 MNHDT and CDR2 YYDKIL. The CDR3 is made up of 16 amino acids. Extracted from the samples, RNA was reverse transcribed into cDNA to serve as the sequencing template. The protocol was immunoSEQ multiplex PCR, while the TCRdb copy is restricted to in-frame clones and leaves out a portion. The sample includes around 300,000 clones, none of them occurring once. These data belong to a study of CD8+ T cells in alopecia areata. Study as a whole: Skin from approximately 6-12-month-old C3H/HeJ graft donors with spontaneous alopecia went to roughly 6-10-week-old female C3H/HeJ mice. General study results and limits: Scalp samples also yield sequences from resident alphabeta T cells of normal skin. Lesional scalp, especially alopecia totalis/universalis, showed higher clonality than normal scalp. Patients displayed less clarity in TCR sharing than mice, a finding possibly related to HLA.

Sorting relied on CD4, CD8alpha, NKG2D, NKG2ACE and other markers applied to pooled cutaneous lymph node cells. The sequencing input was CD4+ T cells sorted from a lymph node. This chain connects TRBV17 to TRBJ2-3, with D possibly TRBD1 on 6 matching bases. The receptor was derived from a C3H/HeJ mouse with alopecia areata. The mouse strain carries the MHC haplotype H2-k. The CDR3 is CASSSPFIQGPETLYF. The CDR3 bases that were read are TGTGCTAGCAGTAGCCCTTTTATACAGGGTCCAGAA.